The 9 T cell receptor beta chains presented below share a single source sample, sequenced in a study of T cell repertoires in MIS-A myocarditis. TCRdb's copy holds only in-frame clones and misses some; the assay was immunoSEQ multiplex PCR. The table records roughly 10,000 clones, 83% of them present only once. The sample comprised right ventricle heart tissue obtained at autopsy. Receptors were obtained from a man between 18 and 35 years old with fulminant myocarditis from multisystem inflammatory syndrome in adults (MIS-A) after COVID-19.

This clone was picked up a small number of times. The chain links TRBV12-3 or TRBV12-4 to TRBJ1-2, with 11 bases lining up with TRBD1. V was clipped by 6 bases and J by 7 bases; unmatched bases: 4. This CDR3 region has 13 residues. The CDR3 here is CASSWDRGIGYTF. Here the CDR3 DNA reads TGTGCCAGCAGCTGGGACAGGGGGATTGGCTACACCTTC.

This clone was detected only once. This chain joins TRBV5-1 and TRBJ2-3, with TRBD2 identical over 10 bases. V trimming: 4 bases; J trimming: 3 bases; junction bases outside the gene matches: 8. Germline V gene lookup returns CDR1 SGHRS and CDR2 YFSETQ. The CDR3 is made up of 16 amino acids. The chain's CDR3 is CASSGATSGITDTQYF. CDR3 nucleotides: TGCGCCAGCAGCGGAGCAACTAGCGGGATAACAGATACGCAGTATTTT.

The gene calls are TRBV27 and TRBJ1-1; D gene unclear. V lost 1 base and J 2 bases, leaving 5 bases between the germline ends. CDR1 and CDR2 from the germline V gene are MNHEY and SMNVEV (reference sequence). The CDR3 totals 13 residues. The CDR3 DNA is TGTGCCAGCAGTTTATGGGCAAACACTGAAGCTTTCTTT. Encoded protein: CASSLWANTEAFF.

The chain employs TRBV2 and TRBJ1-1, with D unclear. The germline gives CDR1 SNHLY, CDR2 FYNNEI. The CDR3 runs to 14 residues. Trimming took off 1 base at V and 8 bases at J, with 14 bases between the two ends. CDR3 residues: CASSEGDLADEAFF. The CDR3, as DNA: TGTGCCAGCAGTGAAGGGGATTTGGCCGACGAAGCTTTCTTT.

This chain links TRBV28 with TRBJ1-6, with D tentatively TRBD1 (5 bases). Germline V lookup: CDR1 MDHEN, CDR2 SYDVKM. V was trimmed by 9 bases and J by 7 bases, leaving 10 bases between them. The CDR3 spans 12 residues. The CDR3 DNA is TGTGCCAGTCAGGGTGGGAATTCACCCCTCCACTTT. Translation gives CASQGGNSPLHF.

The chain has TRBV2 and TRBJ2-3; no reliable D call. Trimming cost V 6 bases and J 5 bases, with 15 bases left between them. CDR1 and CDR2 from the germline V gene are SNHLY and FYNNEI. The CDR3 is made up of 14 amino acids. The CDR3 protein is CASRGSPVIDTQYF. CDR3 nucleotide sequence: TGTGCCAGCAGGGGTAGCCCGGTCATAGATACGCAGTATTTT.

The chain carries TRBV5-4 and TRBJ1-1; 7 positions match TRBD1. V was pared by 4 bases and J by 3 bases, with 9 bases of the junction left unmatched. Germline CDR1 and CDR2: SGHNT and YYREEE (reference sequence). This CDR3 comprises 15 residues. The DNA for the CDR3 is TGTGCCAGCAGCATGCCCGAGGGGGCTTACACTGAAGCTTTCTTT. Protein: CASSMPEGAYTEAFF.

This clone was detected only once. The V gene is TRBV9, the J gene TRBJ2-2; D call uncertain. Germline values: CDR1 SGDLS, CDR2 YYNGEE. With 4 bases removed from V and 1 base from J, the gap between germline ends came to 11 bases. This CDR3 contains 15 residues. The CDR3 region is CASSPRTENTGELFF. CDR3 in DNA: TGTGCCAGCAGCCCTCGAACAGAGAACACCGGGGAGCTGTTTTTT.

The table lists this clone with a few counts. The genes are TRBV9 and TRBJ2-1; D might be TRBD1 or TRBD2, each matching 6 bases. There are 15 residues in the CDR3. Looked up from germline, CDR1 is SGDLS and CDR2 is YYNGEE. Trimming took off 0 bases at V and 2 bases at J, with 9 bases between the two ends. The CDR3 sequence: CASSVGGGPYNEQFF. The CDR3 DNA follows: TGTGCCAGCAGCGTAGGAGGGGGGCCCTACAATGAGCAGTTCTTC. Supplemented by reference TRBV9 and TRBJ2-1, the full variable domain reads DSGVTQTPKHLITATGQRVTLRCSPRSGDLSVYWYQQSLDQGLQFLIQYYNGEERAKGNILERFSAQQFPDLHSELNLSSLELGDSALYFCASSVGGGPYNEQFFGPGTRLTVL.